Below, 20 T cell receptor beta chains from the same sample are listed, as sequenced in a study of blood T cell repertoires in COVID-19. Libraries were prepared by immunoSEQ multiplex PCR; TCRdb keeps only in-frame clonotypes and omits some of them. The table records roughly 380,000 clones, roughly 84% of them present only once. Sequencing input: PBMCs or T cells enriched from blood (not recorded which). These receptors were obtained from a woman in her twenties or thirties who had recovered from COVID-19.

The J gene is TRBJ2-3, the V gene TRBV7-9; D might be TRBD2 (6 bases). Looked up from germline, CDR1 is SEHNR and CDR2 is FQNEAQ (reference sequence). The CDR3 runs 14 residues. Trimming cost V 11 bases and J 0 bases, with 15 bases left between them. This CDR3 is CAAKDGTSTDTQYF. CDR3 in DNA: TGTGCCGCCAAGGACGGGACTAGCACAGATACGCAGTATTTT.

The table lists this clone with a few counts. This chain connects TRBV11-2 to TRBJ1-3, with D uncertain. Between the trimmed V and J ends, which lost 7 bases and 3 bases, there was a span of 13 bases. The CDR3 has 14 amino acids. Germline assignment: CDR1 SGHAT and CDR2 FQNNGV. This CDR3 is CASTSPQIGNTIYF. In nucleotides, the CDR3 is TGTGCCAGCACCTCACCACAAATTGGAAACACCATATATTTT.

The chain couples TRBV28 to TRBJ1-1; a weak D match, TRBD1 (6 bases). Looked up from germline, CDR1 is MDHEN and CDR2 is SYDVKM. V was clipped by 5 bases and J by 6 bases, with 16 bases between them. This CDR3 has 14 amino acids. CDR3 nucleotides: TGTGCCAGCAGTCCCCAGGGGAGTTCGTCTGAAGCTTTCTTT. This gives the protein CASSPQGSSSEAFF.

The rearrangement uses TRBV19 and TRBJ1-1; D ambiguous. Germline assignment: CDR1 LNHDA and CDR2 SQIVND (reference sequence). With 3 bases removed from V and 4 bases from J, the gap between germline ends came to 12 bases. The CDR3 loop spans 14 amino acids. The CDR3 is CASSIRVESTEAFF. The CDR3 DNA follows: TGTGCCAGTAGTATTCGGGTGGAGAGCACTGAAGCTTTCTTT.

Comment on this clone: Other DNA sequences in this sample translate to the same CDR3. The chain joins TRBV5-1 to TRBJ2-5, with 11 bases fitting TRBD2. Germline V gives CDR1 SGHRS, CDR2 YFSETQ. The CDR3 is 15 residues long. Trimming took 2 bases from V and 1 from J; bases not matched to a gene: 1. As DNA, the CDR3 is TGCGCCAGCAGCTTAGGGACTAGCGGCCAAGAGACCCAGTACTTC. Translation gives CASSLGTSGQETQYF. Full variable domain (rest looked up from reference TRBV5-1 and TRBJ2-5): KAGVTQTPRYLIKTRGQQVTLSCSPISGHRSVSWYQQTPGQGLQFLFEYFSETQRNKGNFPGRFSGRQFSNSRSEMNVSTLELGDSALYLCASSLGTSGQETQYFGPGTRLLVL.

V usage is TRBV6-5 and J usage is TRBJ2-7; no clear D gene. Germline-derived CDR1 and CDR2 are MNHEY and SVGAGI. The CDR3 length is 13 residues. Trimming cost V 6 bases and J 3 bases, with 12 bases left between them. CDR3 residues: CASSSGRFYEQYF. For the CDR3, the DNA is TGTGCCAGCAGCTCGGGTAGGTTCTACGAGCAGTACTTC.

This clone occurred a few times. The chain joins TRBV2 to TRBJ2-7; TRBD2 matches at 7 bases. After removal of 7 bases from V and 11 bases from J, the junction contained 26 bases not matched to a gene. Germline V gene sequence: CDR1 SNHLY, CDR2 FYNNEI. The CDR3 has 17 amino acids. CDR3 residues: CASIPGRRAGVQEEKYF. The CDR3 DNA reads as TGTGCCAGCATCCCAGGGAGACGGGCGGGGGTCCAAGAGGAGAAGTACTTC.

The chain combines TRBV25-1 with TRBJ2-1; TRBD1 agrees at 8 bases. The trim removed 6 bases at V and 6 bases at J, leaving 10 bases unmatched. The germline CDR1 and CDR2 sequences are MGHDK and SYGVNS. The CDR3 has 15 amino acids. The CDR3 here is CASSPEDRVSNEQFF. The CDR3 coding sequence is TGTGCCAGCAGCCCTGAGGACAGGGTGAGCAATGAGCAGTTCTTC.

For this clone: The sample carries other DNA sequences with the same CDR3. The chain uses TRBV4-1 and TRBJ2-1; unclear D gene. V lost 2 bases, J lost 2 bases, and 10 bases lay in between. The CDR3 is 15 residues long. The germline CDR1 and CDR2 sequences are MGHRA and YSYEKL. The CDR3 DNA follows: TGCGCCAGCAGCCAAAGAGGTGCCGCCTACAATGAGCAGTTCTTC. Protein: CASSQRGAAYNEQFF.

This chain joins TRBV6-6 and TRBJ2-7, with 7 nucleotides matching TRBD1. This CDR3 spans 14 amino acids. Germline V gives CDR1 MNHNY, CDR2 SVGAGI (reference sequence). Trimming took 4 bases from V and 2 from J; bases not matched to a gene: 5. In nucleotides, the CDR3 is TGTGCCAGCAGTTCCGACAGGGCCCCCTACGAGCAGTACTTC. Its protein product is CASSSDRAPYEQYF.

This CDR3 is CSAPLGDNTGELFF. The DNA of the CDR3 is TGCAGCGCTCCTCTCGGGGATAACACCGGGGAGCTGTTTTTT. The J gene is TRBJ2-2, the V gene TRBV29-1; D may be TRBD2 (5 bases). Germline V gene sequence: CDR1 SQVTM, CDR2 ANQGSEA. V lost 7 bases and J lost 2, with 14 bases in between. The CDR3 extends over 14 amino acids.

The chain is built from TRBV27 and TRBJ2-2; a weak D match, TRBD2 (5 bases). CDR3 length equals 15 residues. V was shortened by 0 bases and J by 5 bases, with 10 bases between the two germline ends. Looked up from germline, CDR1 is MNHEY and CDR2 is SMNVEV (reference sequence). The CDR3: CASSLSGDWTGELFF. In DNA, the CDR3 is TGTGCCAGCAGTTTATCGGGAGACTGGACCGGGGAGCTGTTTTTT.

The chain joins TRBV4-2 to TRBJ1-4; unclear D gene. CDR3 size: 13 residues. Looked up from germline, CDR1 is LGHNA and CDR2 is YNFKEQ. Trimming pared 0 bases from V and 10 bases from J, leaving 9 bases between. The CDR3 region is CASSQDPSVKLFF. The DNA for the CDR3 is TGTGCCAGCAGCCAAGATCCCAGCGTAAAACTGTTTTTT.

This chain links TRBV28 with TRBJ2-1, with a possible D match to TRBD1 (5 bases). The CDR3 covers 14 residues. Trimming pared 4 bases from V and 2 bases from J, leaving 9 bases between. From germline, CDR1 is MDHEN and CDR2 SYDVKM. In DNA, the CDR3 is TGTGCCAGCAGTTGGACAACCACCTACAATGAGCAGTTCTTC. Its translation: CASSWTTTYNEQFF.

About this clone: This may arise from a read error, as a much more abundant clone is one base away. The chain links TRBV6-5 to TRBJ1-2, with TRBD1 matching 7 bases. Germline V gene sequence: CDR1 MNHEY, CDR2 SVGAGI. Trimming cost V 2 bases and J 4 bases; bases outside gene matches: 4. The CDR3 runs 14 residues. For the CDR3, the DNA is TGTGCCAGCAGTTACGCGACAGGGAGCTATGGCTACACCTTC. Residues: CASSYATGSYGYTF.

The chain couples TRBV6-1 to TRBJ2-1; D is perhaps TRBD2 (5 bases). The CDR3 contains 14 residues. Trimming stripped 1 base from V and 6 bases from J, with 10 bases between. Germline V gives CDR1 MNHNS, CDR2 SASEGT. The CDR3 DNA is TGTGCCAGCAGTGAAGAAGCTAGCCCCAATGAGCAGTTCTTC. Protein: CASSEEASPNEQFF.

The count of this clone is one. CDR3: CASSLIPGRGLYNEQFF. DNA for the CDR3: TGTGCCAGCAGTTTAATCCCTGGGCGGGGGCTCTACAATGAGCAGTTCTTC. The chain uses TRBV27 and TRBJ2-1; a weak D match, TRBD2 (7 bases). The V and J ends lost 2 bases and 3 bases respectively, with 17 bases between them. This CDR3 spans 17 amino acids. Germline lookup yields CDR1 MNHEY and CDR2 SMNVEV (reference sequence).

This clone is termed medium-sized (0.01 to 0.1%). The genes are TRBV7-2 and TRBJ1-1; TRBD1 agrees at 12 bases. Germline CDR1 SGHTA, CDR2 FQGNSA. The CDR3 extends over 17 amino acids. Trimming took 4 bases from V and 3 from J; bases not matched to a gene: 9. In DNA form, the CDR3 reads TGTGCCAGCAGCTCAACGGGGACAGGGGGCAGGCACACTGAAGCTTTCTTT. This translates into CASSSTGTGGRHTEAFF. Filled out from reference TRBV7-2 and TRBJ1-1, the complete variable domain reads GAGVSQSPSNKVTEKGKDVELRCDPISGHTALYWYRQSLGQGLEFLIYFQGNSAPDKSGLPSDRFSAERTGGSVSTLTIQRTQQEDSAVYLCASSSTGTGGRHTEAFFGQGTRLTVV.

This clone was counted a few times. CDR3: CASSLEAGALFGSPLHF. The CDR3 DNA follows: TGTGCCAGCAGCTTAGAGGCGGGAGCGTTATTCGGGTCACCCCTCCACTTT. J is TRBJ1-6 and V is TRBV11-3, with D unresolved. V was clipped by 0 bases and J by 10 bases, with 19 bases between them. The germline gives CDR1 SGHNT, CDR2 YENEEA. The CDR3 consists of 17 residues.

About this clone: The junction does not match germline at one end; this may be a read error. J is TRBJ1-1 and V is TRBV7-3; a possible D gene is TRBD1 (6 bases). The length of the CDR3 is 18 residues. Germline CDR1 and CDR2: SGHTA and FQGTGA. The DNA for the CDR3 is TGTGCCAGCAGCTTAACGTTAGCCCCCCAGGGGACCGCGTCTGAGGCTTTCTTT. Its translation: CASSLTLAPQGTASEAFF.